The 23 T cell receptor beta chains in this list originate from one sample, sequenced in a study of graft-versus-host responses after intestinal transplantation. Plates contained around 200,000 CFSE-labeled responder cells and around 200,000 irradiated, violet-dye-labeled stimulator cells. The repertoire was sequenced with immunoSEQ multiplex PCR; TCRdb's copy has only in-frame clones and lacks some. The sample comprises 20,000 to 25,000 clones, over 35% of which are singletons, and under 1.5% rests with the top ten. Sequenced here: alloreactive CD8+ T cells from a mixed lymphocyte reaction culture, sampled before transplantation. The subset is: CFSE-low proliferating T cells sorted from roughly 6-day pre-transplant mixed lymphocyte reaction (GvH or HvG direction). Receptors originate from a human patient who was an organ donor for intestinal transplantation.

The rearrangement joins TRBV10-3 to TRBJ1-2; D may be TRBD1 (5 bases). Trimming removed 10 bases at V and 4 bases at J, with 16 bases between. Germline assignment: CDR1 ENHRY and CDR2 SYGVKD. The CDR3 totals 13 residues. The DNA of the CDR3 is TGTGCCACCACGACAGATCTCGTCTATGGCTACACCTTC. Its protein product is CATTTDLVYGYTF.

The chain uses TRBV28 and TRBJ2-7; a possible D gene is TRBD2 (5 bases). Per the germline V gene, CDR1 is MDHEN and CDR2 is SYDVKM. This CDR3 has 15 amino acids. Trimming took 2 bases from V and 0 from J, leaving 11 bases between them. The CDR3 reads CASSLAGLSSYEQYF. CDR3 nucleotides: TGTGCCAGCAGTTTAGCGGGCTTGAGCTCCTACGAGCAGTACTTC.

The J gene is TRBJ1-1, the V gene TRBV28; D possibly corresponds to TRBD1 (5 bases). Between the trimmed V and J ends, which lost 5 bases and 1 base, there was a span of 20 bases. Germline V CDR1 and CDR2: MDHEN, SYDVKM. CDR3 length: 17 amino acids. The chain's CDR3 is CASSPQGRVGANTEAFF. The CDR3 coding sequence is TGTGCCAGCAGTCCCCAGGGTAGGGTAGGGGCGAACACTGAAGCTTTCTTT.

The chain uses TRBV23-1 and TRBJ2-1; D gene uncertain. TRBV23-1 is classed as an ORF, of uncertain function. The V gene lost 0 bases and the J gene lost 8 bases, with 11 bases spanning the gap. The CDR3 is 14 residues long. The CDR3, as DNA: TGCGCCAGCAGTCAATCGAAGGCCCCGGATGAGCAGTTCTTC. This sequence encodes CASSQSKAPDEQFF.

The DNA of the CDR3 is TGTGCCAGCAGCTTAGAAGCCGGCGAGCAGTACTTC. Its translation is CASSLEAGEQYF. V and J are TRBV7-9 and TRBJ2-7, with unresolved D. Trimming pared 1 base from V and 6 bases from J, leaving 7 bases between. CDR3 length: 12 amino acids. Germline CDR1 and CDR2: SEHNR and FQNEAQ (reference sequence).

The J gene is TRBJ1-2, the V gene TRBV29-1; the D gene is possibly TRBD1 (5 bases). The V gene's germline CDR1 is SQVTM and CDR2 ANQGSEA. CDR3 length equals 12 residues. V was shortened by 8 bases and J by 4 bases, with 14 bases between the two germline ends. The chain's CDR3 is CSLHPGPYGYTF. CDR3 coding DNA: TGCAGCCTCCACCCGGGACCCTATGGCTACACCTTC.

This clone showed up just a few times. This chain links TRBV20-1 with TRBJ2-1; D ambiguous. V was clipped by 4 bases and J by 4 bases, with 5 bases between them. CDR3 size: 11 residues. Germline-derived CDR1 and CDR2 are DFQATT and SNEGSKA (reference sequence). The CDR3 spells CSATVYNEQFF. The CDR3 DNA reads TGCAGTGCTACGGTTTACAATGAGCAGTTCTTC.

The sample holds a few counts of this clone. The chain employs TRBV4-1 and TRBJ2-7; D is perhaps TRBD1 (6 bases). Per the germline V gene, CDR1 is MGHRA and CDR2 is YSYEKL. Trimming removed 4 bases from V and 0 bases from J, with 13 bases in between. The CDR3 totals 15 residues. In nucleotides, the CDR3 is TGCGCCAGCAGCCCGCAATTGGGGGCCTCCTACGAGCAGTACTTC. Amino acids: CASSPQLGASYEQYF.

As regards this clone: Distinct nucleotide sequences in the sample also encode this CDR3. As DNA, the CDR3 is TGCGCCAGCAGCCAAGACCAGTCTAGCGGGAGTTTTCCCTTCGAGCAGTACTTC. Amino acid sequence: CASSQDQSSGSFPFEQYF. This chain uses TRBV4-3 with TRBJ2-7; TRBD2 aligns across 10 bases. This CDR3 spans 18 amino acids. With V trimmed by 0 bases and J by 6 bases, 14 bases remained unmatched. The germline V gene encodes CDR1 LGHNA and CDR2 YSLEER.

The sample holds a few counts of this clone. The chain is built from TRBV5-6 and TRBJ2-7; D not resolved. The CDR3 sequence is 17 residues long. Per the germline V gene, CDR1 is SGHDT and CDR2 is YYEEEE. V was clipped by 2 bases and J by 0 bases, with 18 bases between them. CDR3 sequence reads: CASSFVSEGPISYEQYF. The CDR3 bases are TGTGCCAGCAGCTTTGTTTCAGAAGGGCCGATCTCCTACGAGCAGTACTTC.

The chain recombines TRBV6-5 with TRBJ2-3; D is possibly TRBD1 (6 bases). V was trimmed by 3 bases and J by 4 bases, leaving 8 bases between them. This CDR3 has 13 amino acids. Germline assignment: CDR1 MNHEY and CDR2 SVGAGI. CDR3 region: CASSYQGPDTQYF. CDR3 nucleotides: TGTGCCAGCAGTTATCAGGGGCCAGATACGCAGTATTTT.

This clone was observed a few times. The chain has TRBV19 and TRBJ2-7, with a tentative D call TRBD2 (6 bases). V lost 3 bases and J lost 3, with 15 bases in between. The CDR3 consists of 15 residues. From germline, CDR1 is LNHDA and CDR2 SQIVND (reference sequence). The CDR3 protein is CASSMGLDGSYEQYF. The DNA of the CDR3 is TGTGCCAGTAGTATGGGCCTTGACGGGAGCTACGAGCAGTACTTC.

The genes are TRBV6-6 and TRBJ1-1; weak D call: TRBD1 (5 bases). Between the trimmed V and J ends, which lost 2 bases and 7 bases, there was a span of 11 bases. There are 13 residues in the CDR3. Germline lookup yields CDR1 MNHNY and CDR2 SVGAGI (reference sequence). Here the CDR3 reads CASSYGAGSEAFF. The CDR3 DNA reads TGTGCCAGCAGTTACGGGGCAGGGAGTGAAGCTTTCTTT.

By share of the sample, this clone is medium-sized. V gene TRBV7-6 combines with J gene TRBJ2-1; 7 bases are a match to TRBD2. The junction had 6 bases not matched to a gene; V was cut back by 0 bases and J by 4 bases. The CDR3 spans 16 residues. Germline CDR1 and CDR2: SGHVS and FNYEAQ. The CDR3 DNA sequence: TGTGCCAGCAGCTTAGCGCCTGGACTAGTTTACAATGAGCAGTTCTTC. Translating it yields CASSLAPGLVYNEQFF.

This clone was seen only a few times. The rearrangement joins TRBV2 to TRBJ2-3, with 12 bases that match TRBD2. Per germline, CDR1 SNHLY and CDR2 FYNNEI. With 8 bases clipped from V and 2 bases from J, the junction kept 11 bases outside the gene matches. The CDR3 has 17 residues. CDR3 in amino acids: CASRPGLAGIPTDTQYF. The CDR3 DNA reads TGTGCCAGCCGACCCGGACTAGCGGGAATTCCCACAGATACGCAGTATTTT.

The genes are TRBV27 and TRBJ1-4, with TRBD1 identical over 9 bases. CDR3 length: 15 residues. Germline trimming cut 5 bases from V and 7 bases from J; bases unmatched to any gene: 8. Germline V gene lookup returns CDR1 MNHEY and CDR2 SMNVEV (reference sequence). The CDR3, as DNA: TGTGCCAGCAGTCCGATTACAGGGGGCTTTGAAAAACTGTTTTTT. This sequence encodes CASSPITGGFEKLFF.

The chain couples TRBV28 to TRBJ2-7; TRBD1 matches at 11 bases. CDR3 length: 14 amino acids. Germline assignment: CDR1 MDHEN and CDR2 SYDVKM. With V trimmed by 5 bases and J by 6 bases, 6 bases remained unmatched. In nucleotides, the CDR3 is TGTGCCAGCAGTCCTCGGACAGGGGGCATCGAGCAGTACTTC. It yields the protein CASSPRTGGIEQYF.

This chain's CDR3 is CASSYFGGFEAFF. In DNA, the CDR3 is TGTGCCAGCAGTTACTTCGGGGGGTTTGAAGCTTTCTTT. The J gene is TRBJ1-1, the V gene TRBV6-6; D might be TRBD1 (5 bases). There are 13 residues in the CDR3. Germline assignment: CDR1 MNHNY and CDR2 SVGAGI (reference sequence). The V gene lost 1 base and the J gene lost 7 bases, with 10 bases spanning the gap.

This chain links TRBV7-9 with TRBJ2-1; D call uncertain. Germline-derived CDR1 and CDR2 are SEHNR and FQNEAQ (reference sequence). The V and J ends lost 11 bases and 0 bases respectively, with 14 bases between them. The CDR3 runs 14 residues. DNA for the CDR3: TGTGCCGGCGCCTATTTGAGCTCCTACAATGAGCAGTTCTTC. This encodes CAGAYLSSYNEQFF. Full variable domain (remainder filled in from reference TRBV7-9 and TRBJ2-1): DTGVSQNPRHKITKRGQNVTFRCDPISEHNRLYWYRQTLGQGPEFLTYFQNEAQLEKSRLLSDRFSAERPKGSFSTLEIQRTEQGDSAMYLCAGAYLSSYNEQFFGPGTRLTVL.

Sample share makes this clone medium-sized. The chain is built from TRBV13 and TRBJ2-7; 11 positions agree with TRBD1. Germline assignment: CDR1 PRHDT and CDR2 FYEKMQ (reference sequence). The CDR3 loop spans 15 amino acids. The J segment lost 5 bases and the V segment lost 4 bases, leaving 7 bases of the junction unmatched. The CDR3 DNA follows: TGTGCCAGCAGCTCCCGGGACAGGGGGTACCACGAGCAGTACTTC. This encodes CASSSRDRGYHEQYF.

The chain has TRBV28 and TRBJ2-2; D is unclear. CDR1 MDHEN and CDR2 SYDVKM come from the germline V gene. The CDR3 contains 13 residues. Trimming stripped 5 bases from V and 0 bases from J, with 4 bases between. The CDR3 coding sequence is TGTGCCAGCAGTGACACGAACACCGGGGAGCTGTTTTTT. Its protein is CASSDTNTGELFF.

In its sample, this clone ranks as medium-sized. The V call is TRBV6-6, the J call TRBJ2-1; tentatively, D is TRBD1 or TRBD2 (6 bases each). Deletions cut 0 bases from V and 3 bases from J, with 9 bases between. CDR1 and CDR2 from the germline V gene are MNHNY and SVGAGI (reference sequence). This CDR3 has 15 amino acids. The CDR3 protein is CASSYSEGGYNEQFF. CDR3 coding DNA: TGTGCCAGCAGTTACTCCGAGGGGGGCTACAATGAGCAGTTCTTC.

The chain has TRBV19 and TRBJ2-5; possibly TRBD1 or TRBD2 for D (5 bases each). CDR1 is LNHDA, CDR2 SQIVND, per germline (reference sequence). There are 16 residues in the CDR3. The germline V and J ends were trimmed by 5 bases and 2 bases, with 18 bases remaining between them. The CDR3 sequence: CASSAYGTDDQETQYF. The CDR3 nucleotides read TGTGCCAGTAGTGCCTATGGGACGGACGATCAAGAGACCCAGTACTTC.